The T cell receptor beta chain described here comes from a study of cytomegalovirus exposure and HLA in healthy donors (TCRdb year 2017). Looking at the study overall: An earlier analysis of several hundred of the donors reported over 250 Gb of sequence data and approximately 120 million unique TCR beta sequences obtained from roughly 170 million T cells. Rather than using new phenotypic data, the later analysis identified candidate immune exposures from TCR beta sequences and from how often those sequences occurred across donors. The genetic ancestry cluster associated with self-reported Caucasian donors included over 65% of the roughly 360 genotyped donors. Alongside the repertoire data, information on donor age, sex, ethnicity and CMV serostatus was compiled. A later analysis re-examined previously published TCR beta repertoires from around 670 donors and added high-resolution HLA genotyping to investigate patterns of TCR occurrence. To decide whether each TCR beta V gene segment behaved as functional or pseudogenic, an earlier analysis of over 500 of the donors relied on high-throughput TCR beta sequencing. To predict cytomegalovirus infection status, the study combined high-throughput TCR immunosequencing, statistical association of individual TCRs with disease status, and machine learning. Among some 400 genotyped donors of the cohort, an average of roughly 230,000 unique TCR beta nucleotide sequences was sequenced per donor, of which approximately 19% were non-productive. Roughly 5 DR-DQ haplotypes were treated as single units for association and clustering because of strong linkage in the cohort. About 330 gigabases of sequencing data and 75 million to 85 million unique TCR sequences made up an early release that covered approximately 700 HLA-typed donors. Class I and class II HLA loci were covered by the typing at four-digit resolution. A later genetic analysis used genome-wide SNP genotypes for about 65% of the 666 donors, treating that subset as a discovery cohort. The study aimed to test whether signatures of past pathogen exposure could be identified by cataloging public T cell receptors. Typing coverage varied by locus: roughly 629-640 donors for A, B, C, DRB1 and DQB1; approximately 560 for DQA1; around 570 for DPA1; more than 450 for DPB1. In addition to the first cohort of approximately 650 subjects, a separate validation cohort of over 90 different subjects was used. The study used immunosequencing to profile the T cell repertoires of 670 or so subjects and linked those repertoires to cytomegalovirus serostatus. All discovery cohort repertoires had been generated on a single sequencing platform.

What the study reported, not specific to this receptor: Because counts were too low, about 17 rarely observed V segments, including chromosome 9 orphons, were excluded from the earlier analysis of around 590 of the donors. For the cohort, immune exposure information was limited to CMV serostatus. A further reported finding was that TCR beta sequences accurately predicted the HLA-A and HLA-B alleles for most subjects in the first cohort. The cohort was sequenced for TCR beta chains only, and without alpha or paired-chain data the features that could be detected were limited. Correlated functional status among segregating V segments might be attributable to linkage disequilibrium, but an unknown experimental factor could not be ruled out. A few of the identified cytomegalovirus-associated TCR beta chains were confirmed in vitro to be specific for cytomegalovirus antigens. A later analysis found that most CMV-associated TCR beta chains appeared HLA-restricted, with HLA associations seemingly driven largely by CMV exposure. In a later analysis, HLA-associated TCR beta chains were found to be more clonally expanded and to have lower generation probabilities than equally common non-associated chains. The authors suggested that the approach could potentially be extended to other disease states and immunological phenotypes. When HLA alleles, especially DR and DQ, strongly co-occurred, TCR associations were difficult to assign to individual alleles. Several of the top co-occurrence clusters appeared to be linked to parvovirus B19, influenza, CMV and Epstein-Barr virus, according to a later analysis. According to a later analysis, TCR association rates differed among HLA loci, with DRB1 alleles showing the most associated TCRs and HLA-C alleles showing the fewest. In the study, approximately 160 TCR beta chains were listed as associated with cytomegalovirus. Because some donors lacked HLA typing at each locus, the association tests relied only on the typed subset. A later genetic analysis associated a missense DCLRE1C variant with V-gene and J-gene trimming of TCR beta chains, and an independent cohort replicated the association. Because the 87-base-pair reads could not distinguish some IMGT-functional V segments, including TRBV6-2 and TRBV6-3, those segments were excluded. Across donors, most TCR sequences were observed very rarely, whereas some public TCRs were present in many individuals. In a later analysis, around 17,000 TCR beta sequences were associated with specific HLA alleles at a false discovery rate of 0.05. Cytomegalovirus status was reported to be diagnosed by the classifier with high specificity and sensitivity in both the original and validation cohorts. Roughly uniform sequencing depth across donors was assumed in presence/absence analyses, although this assumption may not hold. An earlier analysis of approximately 590 of the donors showed that most TCR beta V segments appeared in productive rearrangements either about 87% or about 30% of the time, which broadly matched IMGT annotations. A cluster of highly shared sequence variants was judged likely to represent a technical artifact of the sequencing pipeline. Compared with the 666-donor mean, donors in an Asian-associated ancestry cluster had fewer N-insertions in productive TCRs, according to a later genetic analysis.

The cohort consisted of 666 healthy bone marrow donors. All cohort members were sampled while nominally healthy, although unrecorded immune exposures were likely present. The donor was CMV seronegative and was included in the group of about 400 seronegative cohort members. Each donor provided a peripheral blood sample, and peripheral blood mononuclear cells were used for TCR beta sequencing. Genomic DNA extraction from the blood cell samples was performed with the Qiagen DNeasy Blood Extraction Kit. The method behind the library was the immunoSEQ multiplex PCR assay. For the multiplex PCR, a mixture combining 60 forward primers for TCR Vbeta segments and 13 reverse primers for TCR Jbeta segments was used. The CDR3 region of rearranged TCR beta genes was amplified from genomic DNA with a multiplex PCR assay. Amplified TCR beta libraries were sequenced as 87-base-pair reads on the Illumina HiSeq System. The study's processing was this. A later analysis tallied tens of millions of unique TCR beta chains across the 666 repertoires, and some 12 million of those chains were shared by two or more donors. A nearest-neighbor algorithm error-corrected the raw reads and collapsed the reads into unique sequences, merging closely related sequences to remove PCR and sequencing errors. V, D and J gene segments were assigned by aligning CDR3 sequences to IMGT reference sequences. For a sequence to be retained, a match of at least six nucleotides was required to both a V gene segment and a J gene segment. Rearrangements were called productive when the CDR3 lacked stop codons and stayed in frame with V and J; all others were non-productive. Following IMGT convention, CDR3 was defined as the stretch from the second conserved V-encoded cysteine up to the conserved J-encoded phenylalanine. The earlier analysis of approximately 500 of the donors excluded sequences that lacked an unambiguous match to a single V gene segment. In an earlier analysis of 587 of the donors, V segments were called functional above 56.7% productive rearrangements and were called segregating when the between-donor standard deviation exceeded 5%. To diagnose cytomegalovirus status from the catalog of TCR beta chain sequences, a statistical classification framework was built. V and J gene assignment, in a later analysis, came from comparing TCR nucleotide sequences with IMGT/GENE-DB human TR gene sequences. The TCRdist pipeline was used in a later analysis to assign CDR3 sequences and most-parsimonious VDJ recombination scenarios. In a later analysis, each TCR beta chain was defined by its CDR3 amino acid sequence together with its V-gene family, and reads without a unique V-gene family were excluded. As a way to deal with suspected cross-contamination and a sequencing artifact, a later analysis dropped 640 or so nucleotide sequences that were highly shared and had low generation probability. A later analysis calculated a clonal expansion index for each public chain from normalized within-repertoire ranks of inferred template counts. A later analysis computed generation probabilities with a VDJ recombination model fitted to out-of-frame rearrangements, and checked the results against IGoR. In a later analysis, TCR-TCR, TCR-HLA and TCR-CMV co-occurrence was scored with hypergeometric tests, and a repertoire-size bias correction was applied to TCR pairs. False discovery rates were estimated in a later analysis by permuting HLA or CMV assignments 20 times. In a later analysis, co-occurring TCRs were grouped using DBSCAN, and TCRdist sequence similarity was added for clustering within HLA-allele-positive subsets. Repertoires with fewer than 30,000 or more than 120,000 public chains, plus five repertoires with anomalous nucleotide sharing, were excluded from co-occurrence clustering. As stored in TCRdb, this immuneACCESS dataset retains in-frame rearrangements with V and J assigned. A fraction of the clones does not appear; measured against another copy, unresolved V genes explain less than half of the discrepancy, and the remainder lacks a known reason. That table gives V, J and clone size, and the DNA gave D and trimming. The sample contains about 140,000 clones, roughly 80% of them found a single time. 4.5% to 6% of the sample is held by the ten biggest clonotypes.

The CDR3, cysteine through phenylalanine, is 14 amino acids long. The sequence is cut down to CDR3 DNA, 42 bases in frame from base 1. Relative to germline, V is missing 2 bases and J is missing 4 bases, with 4 bases of the junction outside any gene match. Looking up the germline V gene yields CDR1 KGHSH and CDR2 LQKENI. On this clone: Which antigen it targets is not known. No clone much larger than this one lies a single base away; base qualities are absent.

The source of this sequence is a woman aged 45-60 years in good health and CMV-seronegative. The rearranged chain carries TRBV18 and TRBJ1-2, and TRBD1 aligns with 7 junction nucleotides. The source material was PBMCs. The DNA is TGTGCCAGCTCACCATCGGACAGGTTCTATGGCTACACCTTC. Translated, this gives CASSPSDRFYGYTF.